One and the same sample provided the 12 T cell receptor beta chains below, sequenced in a study of cytomegalovirus exposure and HLA in healthy donors. The PCR used 60 Vbeta and 13 Jbeta primers. Profiling relied on immunoSEQ multiplex PCR, and the TCRdb table lists in-frame clones only, not all of them. This repertoire shows 110,000 to 150,000 clones, 80% to 85% found once; its top ten account for nearly 3.5%. Sample: PBMCs. These receptors were collected from a male donor in good health and CMV-seronegative.

The chain carries TRBV4-3 and TRBJ2-3, with TRBD1 identical over 11 bases. The CDR3 totals 16 residues. Losses at the gene ends were 2 bases for V and 5 bases for J; bases not matched to a gene: 6. Germline assignment: CDR1 LGHNA and CDR2 YSLEER. Here the CDR3 reads CASSQTGTGGVDTQYF. CDR3 nucleotides: TGCGCCAGCAGCCAAACCGGGACAGGGGGGGTAGATACGCAGTATTTT.

This clone was seen once. The genes are TRBV28 and TRBJ2-6; 7 bases map to TRBD2. This CDR3 has 15 amino acids. Germline lookup yields CDR1 MDHEN and CDR2 SYDVKM. Losses at the gene ends were 3 bases for V and 2 bases for J; bases not matched to a gene: 1. The DNA of the CDR3 is TGTGCCAGCAGTTTGGGAGGGACTGGGGCCAACGTCCTGACTTTC. Encoded protein: CASSLGGTGANVLTF.

The chain couples TRBV19 to TRBJ2-7; TRBD1 aligns across 7 bases. Germline V gene sequence: CDR1 LNHDA, CDR2 SQIVND (reference sequence). This CDR3 is 15 amino acids long. V shed 7 bases, J shed 0 bases, and the junction held 9 bases outside the gene matches. The CDR3 reads CASKKTGESSYEQYF. In DNA form, the CDR3 reads TGTGCCAGTAAAAAAACAGGGGAGAGCTCCTACGAGCAGTACTTC.

This chain connects TRBV5-4 to TRBJ1-6, with D maybe TRBD1 (5 bases). CDR3 length: 15 amino acids. Trimming stripped 4 bases from V and 6 bases from J, with 14 bases between. Germline CDR1 and CDR2: SGHNT and YYREEE (reference sequence). The CDR3 sequence: CASSPEGTSNSPLHF. The CDR3 bases are TGTGCCAGCAGCCCTGAGGGGACTAGTAATTCACCCCTCCACTTT.

This chain links TRBV19 with TRBJ2-1, with 12 bases that match TRBD2. The CDR3 is made up of 15 amino acids. Per germline, CDR1 LNHDA and CDR2 SQIVND (reference sequence). The V gene end was trimmed by 4 bases and the J gene end by 7 bases; junction bases not matched to a gene: 5. The CDR3 here is CASSRTSGIINEQFF. CDR3 in DNA: TGTGCCAGTAGTAGGACTAGCGGGATAATTAATGAGCAGTTCTTC. Using reference TRBV19 and TRBJ2-1 for the parts outside the CDR3, the full variable domain is DGGITQSPKYLFRKEGQNVTLSCEQNLNHDAMYWYRQDPGQGLRLIYYSQIVNDFQKGDIAEGYSVSREKKESFPLTVTSAQKNPTAFYLCASSRTSGIINEQFFGPGTRLTVL.

J is TRBJ1-2 and V is TRBV27; no reliable D call. This CDR3 spans 13 amino acids. CDR1 is MNHEY, CDR2 SMNVEV, per germline (reference sequence). Trimming took off 2 bases at V and 4 bases at J, with 8 bases between the two ends. Here the CDR3 DNA reads TGTGCCAGCAGTTTAGGAGGGAGCTATGGCTACACCTTC. Translation: CASSLGGSYGYTF.

The chain's CDR3 is CATSVPGQGFHEQYF. The DNA for the CDR3 is TGTGCCACCAGCGTGCCGGGACAGGGGTTTCACGAGCAGTACTTC. The chain recombines TRBV15 with TRBJ2-7, with 10 nucleotides matching TRBD1. This CDR3 comprises 15 residues. Germline CDR1 is LNHNV and CDR2 is YYDKDF (reference sequence). V was clipped by 5 bases and J by 5 bases; unmatched bases: 9.

This chain connects TRBV19 to TRBJ2-5; possibly TRBD2 for D (6 bases). Matching the DNA end better, TRBJ2-7 makes the J call doubtful. The CDR3 has 15 amino acids. Germline V CDR1 and CDR2: LNHDA, SQIVND (reference sequence). CDR3 nucleotides: TGTGCCAGTAGTATTTTCGGGGGTAACTCCTACGAGCAGTACTTC. Its translation is CASSIFGGNSYEQYF.

This chain links TRBV19 with TRBJ2-5, with 10 bases lining up with TRBD2. Germline V gene data show CDR1 as LNHDA and CDR2 as SQIVND (reference sequence). The CDR3 totals 14 residues. With 8 bases clipped from V and 4 bases from J, the junction kept 7 bases outside the gene matches. The CDR3 here is CASRTSGARETQYF. The CDR3 DNA reads TGTGCCAGTCGAACTAGCGGGGCCCGAGAGACCCAGTACTTC.

This clone occurred once. The rearrangement links TRBV9 to TRBJ1-1; 8 bases line up with TRBD1. The germline V gene has CDR1 SGDLS and CDR2 YYNGEE. The CDR3 is 14 amino acids. Trimming at V came to 0 bases and at J to 6 bases, leaving 4 bases not matched to a gene. The CDR3 nucleotides are TGTGCCAGCAGCGTAGTGGACAGGGCGGCTGAAGCTTTCTTT. Protein: CASSVVDRAAEAFF.

CDR3: CASYAGDGLNYGYTF. The CDR3 nucleotides read TGCGCCAGCTACGCCGGCGACGGACTTAACTATGGCTACACCTTC. The V gene is TRBV5-1, the J gene TRBJ1-2; D gene uncertain. Germline V gene data show CDR1 as SGHRS and CDR2 as YFSETQ. Trimming shortened V by 7 bases and J by 1 base, and 17 bases separated the two germline ends. The CDR3 covers 15 residues. The full variable domain, completed using reference TRBV5-1 and TRBJ1-2, is KAGVTQTPRYLIKTRGQQVTLSCSPISGHRSVSWYQQTPGQGLQFLFEYFSETQRNKGNFPGRFSGRQFSNSRSEMNVSTLELGDSALYLCASYAGDGLNYGYTFGSGTRLTVV.

J is TRBJ2-3 and V is TRBV7-9, with 11 nucleotides matching TRBD1. The V gene's germline CDR1 is SEHNR and CDR2 FQNEAQ (reference sequence). The CDR3 totals 15 residues. The trim removed 5 bases at V and 3 bases at J, leaving 4 bases unmatched. CDR3 sequence reads: CASSLRDRGTDTQYF. In DNA, the CDR3 is TGTGCCAGCAGCCTCCGGGACAGGGGGACAGATACGCAGTATTTT.